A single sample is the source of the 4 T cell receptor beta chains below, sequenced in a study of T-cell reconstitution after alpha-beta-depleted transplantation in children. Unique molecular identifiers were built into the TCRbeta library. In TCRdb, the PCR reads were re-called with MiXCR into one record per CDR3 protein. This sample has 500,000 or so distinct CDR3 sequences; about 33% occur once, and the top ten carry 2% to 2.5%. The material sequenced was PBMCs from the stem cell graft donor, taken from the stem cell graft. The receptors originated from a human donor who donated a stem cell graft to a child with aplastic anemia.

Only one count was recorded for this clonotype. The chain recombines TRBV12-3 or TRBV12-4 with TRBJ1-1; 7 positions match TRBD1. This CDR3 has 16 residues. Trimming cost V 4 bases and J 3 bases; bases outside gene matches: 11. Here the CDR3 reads CASSSEAAGGDTEAFF. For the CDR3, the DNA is TGTGCCAGCAGTTCAGAGGCGGCAGGGGGGGACACTGAAGCTTTCTTT.

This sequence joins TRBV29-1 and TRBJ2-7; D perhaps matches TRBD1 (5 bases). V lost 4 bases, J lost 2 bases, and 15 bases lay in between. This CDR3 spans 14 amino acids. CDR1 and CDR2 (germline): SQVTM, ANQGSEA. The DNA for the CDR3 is TGCAGCGTTGCATGGGATTTCAGGGCCTACGAGCAGTACTTC. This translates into CSVAWDFRAYEQYF.

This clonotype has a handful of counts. The CDR3 protein is CASKNNEQFF. In DNA, the CDR3 is TGTGCCAGCAAGAATAATGAGCAGTTCTTC. The genes are TRBV12-3 or TRBV12-4 and TRBJ2-1; D is ambiguous. The CDR3 totals 10 residues. Trimming cost V 7 bases and J 7 bases, with 5 bases left between them.

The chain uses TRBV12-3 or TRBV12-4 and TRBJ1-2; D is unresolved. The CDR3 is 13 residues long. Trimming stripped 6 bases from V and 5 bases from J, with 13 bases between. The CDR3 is CASSHAPEYGYTF. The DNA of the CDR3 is TGTGCCAGCAGCCATGCCCCCGAATATGGCTACACCTTC.